This TCR beta chain was identified during a study of beta chain features in type 1 diabetes. Study information: All of the samples together had approximately 100,000,000 sorted cells examined.

Overall study results and limits: Type 1 diabetes patients had TCRB CDR3s that were shorter (moderately but significantly so) in all four CD4+ subsets.

V was pared by 1 base and J by 2 bases, with 4 bases between. CDR1 and CDR2 from the germline V gene are GTSNPN and SVGIG (reference sequence). This CDR3 comprises 12 residues. This clone was picked up a small number of times. What it binds is not known. The identical CDR3 is also encoded by other nucleotide sequences in the sample. Expressed TCRB transcripts got sequenced, as all isolated RNA was reverse transcribed. Read counts averaged roughly 3.7 million for samples of naive, central memory and regulatory T cells. Produced via immunoSEQ multiplex PCR; TCRdb's table is partial and in-frame only. The sample shows 200,000 to 250,000 clones, roughly 13% of them seen only once.

Source material: naive CD4+ T cells from blood. The origin of this receptor is a man aged 25 to 40 with type 1 diabetes. The chain uses TRBV30 and TRBJ2-3, with unresolved D. The CDR3 coding sequence is TGTGCCTGGAGTGACTCCACAGATACGCAGTATTTT. Amino acid sequence: CAWSDSTDTQYF.